These 2 T cell receptor beta chains came from one sample sequenced in a study of blood T cell repertoires in COVID-19 (TCRdb year 2020). Library prep was done by the immunoSEQ multiplex PCR assay. Drawn from immuneACCESS, this table holds only the in-frame rearrangements with V and J called that TCRdb kept. Clones are partly lost; checked studies trace under half to an unresolved V gene and leave the rest unexplained. This sample has approximately 150,000 clones in its table, and 80% of those were observed once. The ten largest account for 4.5% to 6% of the sample. The material sequenced was peripheral blood. These receptors all stem from a woman in her forties or fifties with acute or convalescent COVID-19.

The V and J genes are TRBV28 and TRBJ1-2, with TRBD1 matching over 8 bases. The germline V gene has CDR1 MDHEN and CDR2 SYDVKM. V was clipped by 6 bases and J by 8 bases; unmatched bases: 11. This CDR3 has 14 residues. The CDR3 nucleotides read TGTGCCAGCAGGGTTCCTGGACAGGGAGGAGGCTACACCTTC. Amino acids: CASRVPGQGGGYTF.

The V gene is TRBV6-6, the J gene TRBJ2-7, with TRBD1 matching over 10 bases. Germline V gene lookup returns CDR1 MNHNY and CDR2 SVGAGI (reference sequence). CDR3 length: 14 amino acids. The V gene end was trimmed by 8 bases and the J gene end by 7 bases; junction bases not matched to a gene: 11. CDR3 nucleotide sequence: TGTGCCAGCTGTCCCGGGACAGGGGTTCAAGAGCAGTACTTC. Translation: CASCPGTGVQEQYF.